This T cell receptor (beta chain) emerged from a study of vaccination and CD4 T cells after COVID-19. Losses at the gene ends were 0 bases for V and 5 bases for J; bases not matched to a gene: 6. The CDR3 is made up of 16 amino acids. Germline CDR1 and CDR2: MNHEY and SVGAGI. Indicated treatment: approximately 10-day PBMC culture with coronavirus spike peptide pools or control peptides (ViraFEST assay). Samples of CD4+ T cells were obtained from the unexposed donor before the COVID-19 pandemic (2011-2018). Half the medium was exchanged for fresh IL-2 medium on days 3 and 7. Negative selection enriched CD4+ T cells from cultures at less than 11 days. Study observations and caveats: For convalescent patients, a median 86.3% of reactive clones surfaced exclusively after vaccination.

With regard to this clonotype: What it binds is unknown.

Sequencing of DNA taken from cultured CD4+ T cells relied on the Oncomine TCR Beta short-read assay. From cultured CD4+ T cells, genomic DNA was extracted. A single record per CDR3 protein comes from TCRdb applying MiXCR to the PCR reads. The profile shows around 7,400 distinct CDR3 sequences, about 53% of them singletons. The gene calls are TRBV6-5 and TRBJ1-2, with 10 bases aligning to TRBD1. The sample consisted of CD4+ T cells from blood, cultured in vitro. The sequence came from a human donor in good health. CDR3 DNA: TGTGCCAGCAGTTACTCCCGGACAGGGGGGGGTTATGGCTACACCTTC. Its translation: CASSYSRTGGGYGYTF.